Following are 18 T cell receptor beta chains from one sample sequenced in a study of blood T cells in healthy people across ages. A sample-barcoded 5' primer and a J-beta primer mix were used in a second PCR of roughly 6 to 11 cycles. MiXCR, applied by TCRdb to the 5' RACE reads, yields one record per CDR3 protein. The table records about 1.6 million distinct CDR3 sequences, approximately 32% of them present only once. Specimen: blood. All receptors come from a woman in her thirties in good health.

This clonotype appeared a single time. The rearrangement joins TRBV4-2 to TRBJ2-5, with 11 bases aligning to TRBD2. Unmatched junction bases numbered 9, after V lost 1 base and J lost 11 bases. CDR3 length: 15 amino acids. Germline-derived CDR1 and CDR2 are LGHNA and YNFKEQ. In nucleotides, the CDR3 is TGTGCCAGCAGCCAAGTTAGCGGGGGGGCTCATGAGCAGTACTTC. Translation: CASSQVSGGAHEQYF.

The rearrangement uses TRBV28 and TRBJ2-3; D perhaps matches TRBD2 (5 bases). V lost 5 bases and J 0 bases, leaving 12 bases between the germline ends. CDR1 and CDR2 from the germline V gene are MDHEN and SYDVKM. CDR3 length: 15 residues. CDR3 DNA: TGTGCCAGCAGTAAAATAGCGACTAGCACAGATACGCAGTATTTT. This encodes CASSKIATSTDTQYF.

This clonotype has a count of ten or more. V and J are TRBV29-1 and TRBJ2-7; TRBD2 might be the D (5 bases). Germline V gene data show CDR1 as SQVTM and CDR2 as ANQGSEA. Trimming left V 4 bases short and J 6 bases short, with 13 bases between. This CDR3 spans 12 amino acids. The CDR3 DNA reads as TGCAGCGTTGGTCGCGCAGAGGGCGAGCAGTACTTC. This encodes CSVGRAEGEQYF.

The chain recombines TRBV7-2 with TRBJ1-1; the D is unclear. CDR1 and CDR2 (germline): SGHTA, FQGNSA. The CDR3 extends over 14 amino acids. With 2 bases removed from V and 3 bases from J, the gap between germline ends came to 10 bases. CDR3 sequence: CASSLYPGYTEAFF. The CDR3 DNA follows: TGTGCCAGCAGCTTATATCCGGGTTACACTGAAGCTTTCTTT.

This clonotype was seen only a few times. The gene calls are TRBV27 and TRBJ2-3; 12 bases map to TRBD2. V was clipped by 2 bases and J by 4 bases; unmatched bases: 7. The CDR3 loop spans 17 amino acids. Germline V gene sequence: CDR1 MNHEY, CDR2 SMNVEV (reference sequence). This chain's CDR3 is CASSLLGLAGFSDTQYF. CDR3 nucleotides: TGTGCCAGCAGTTTACTAGGACTAGCGGGATTTTCAGATACGCAGTATTTT.

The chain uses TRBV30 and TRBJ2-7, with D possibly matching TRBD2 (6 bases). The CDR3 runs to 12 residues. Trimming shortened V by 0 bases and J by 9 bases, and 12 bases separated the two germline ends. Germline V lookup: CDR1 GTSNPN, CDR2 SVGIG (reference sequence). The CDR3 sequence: CAWSVDGRGQYF. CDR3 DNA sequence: TGTGCCTGGAGTGTCGACGGGAGAGGGCAGTACTTC.

CDR3 region: CASSPNPTAQETQYF. CDR3 in DNA: TGCGCCAGCAGCCCAAACCCGACAGCCCAAGAGACCCAGTACTTC. V is TRBV4-3 and J is TRBJ2-5; a weak D match, TRBD1 (5 bases). This CDR3 is built from 15 residues. The germline CDR1 and CDR2 sequences are LGHNA and YSLEER. V gave up 4 bases and J gave up 1 base, with 13 bases separating them.

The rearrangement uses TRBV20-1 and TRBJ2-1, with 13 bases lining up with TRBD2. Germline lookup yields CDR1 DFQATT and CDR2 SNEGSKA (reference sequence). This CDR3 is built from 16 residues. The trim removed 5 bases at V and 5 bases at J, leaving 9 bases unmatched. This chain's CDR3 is CSAGGLAGAADNEQFF. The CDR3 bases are TGCAGTGCTGGCGGACTAGCGGGGGCCGCCGACAATGAGCAGTTCTTC.

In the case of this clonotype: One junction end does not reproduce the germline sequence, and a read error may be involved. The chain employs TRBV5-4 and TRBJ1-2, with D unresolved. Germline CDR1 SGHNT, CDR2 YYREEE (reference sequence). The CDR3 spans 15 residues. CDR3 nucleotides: TGTGCCAGCAGCGACCCAAGTAATCCTAACTATGACTACACCTTC. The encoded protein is CASSDPSNPNYDYTF.

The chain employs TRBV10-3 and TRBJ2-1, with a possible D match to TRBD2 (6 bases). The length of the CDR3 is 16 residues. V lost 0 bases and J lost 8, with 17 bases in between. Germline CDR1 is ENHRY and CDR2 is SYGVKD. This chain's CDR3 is CAISESIGGGGDEQFF. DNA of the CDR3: TGTGCCATCAGTGAGTCGATCGGGGGTGGTGGAGATGAGCAGTTCTTC.

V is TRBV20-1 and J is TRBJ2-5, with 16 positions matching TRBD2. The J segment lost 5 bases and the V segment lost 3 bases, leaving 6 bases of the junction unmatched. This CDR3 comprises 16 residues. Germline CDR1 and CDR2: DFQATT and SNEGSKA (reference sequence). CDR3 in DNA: TGCAGTGCTAGTGGGACTAGCGGGGGGGCGTCCGAGACCCAGTACTTC. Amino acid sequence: CSASGTSGGASETQYF.

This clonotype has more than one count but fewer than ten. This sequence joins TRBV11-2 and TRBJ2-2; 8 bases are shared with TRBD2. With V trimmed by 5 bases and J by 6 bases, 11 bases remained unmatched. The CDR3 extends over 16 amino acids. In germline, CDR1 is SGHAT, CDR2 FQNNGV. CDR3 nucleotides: TGTGCCAGCAGCCCCCGTGTCGGGGGGGCCGCCGGGGAGCTGTTTTTT. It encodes CASSPRVGGAAGELFF.

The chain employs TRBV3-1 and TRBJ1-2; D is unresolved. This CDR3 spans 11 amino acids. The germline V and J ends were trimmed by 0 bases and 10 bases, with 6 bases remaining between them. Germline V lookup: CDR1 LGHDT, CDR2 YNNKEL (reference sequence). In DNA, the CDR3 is TGTGCCAGCAGCCAAGAACGGTACTACACCTTC. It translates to CASSQERYYTF. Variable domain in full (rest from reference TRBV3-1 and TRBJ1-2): DTAVSQTPKYLVTQMGNDKSIKCEQNLGHDTMYWYKQDSKKFLKIMFSYNNKELIINETVPNRFSPKSPDKAHLNLHINSLELGDSAVYFCASSQERYYTFGSGTRLTVV.

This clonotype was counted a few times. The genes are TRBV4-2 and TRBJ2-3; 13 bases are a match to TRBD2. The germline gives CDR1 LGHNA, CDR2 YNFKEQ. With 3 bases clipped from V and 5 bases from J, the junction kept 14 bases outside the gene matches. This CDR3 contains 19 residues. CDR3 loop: CASSQELYGLAGAIDTQYF. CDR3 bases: TGTGCCAGCAGCCAGGAATTGTATGGACTAGCGGGAGCTATAGATACGCAGTATTTT.

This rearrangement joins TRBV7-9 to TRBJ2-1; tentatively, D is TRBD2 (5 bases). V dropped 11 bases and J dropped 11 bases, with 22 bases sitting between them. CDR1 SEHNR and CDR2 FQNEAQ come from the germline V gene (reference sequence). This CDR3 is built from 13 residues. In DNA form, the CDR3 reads TGTGCCTCCTCAACCCGGGGATGGAATAAGCAGTTCTTC. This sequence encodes CASSTRGWNKQFF.

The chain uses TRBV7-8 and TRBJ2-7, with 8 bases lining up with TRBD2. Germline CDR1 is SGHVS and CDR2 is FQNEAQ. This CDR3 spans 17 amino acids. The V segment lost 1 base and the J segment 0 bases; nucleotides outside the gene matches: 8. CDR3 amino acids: CASSLDGREELSYEQYF. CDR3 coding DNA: TGTGCCAGCAGCTTAGACGGGAGGGAGGAACTCTCCTACGAGCAGTACTTC.

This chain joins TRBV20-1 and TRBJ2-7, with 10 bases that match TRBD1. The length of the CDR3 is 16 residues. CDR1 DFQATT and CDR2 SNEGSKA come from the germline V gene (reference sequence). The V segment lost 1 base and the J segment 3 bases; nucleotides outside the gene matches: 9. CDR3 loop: CSARAAGTGEIYEQYF. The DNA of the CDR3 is TGCAGTGCTAGAGCTGCCGGGACAGGGGAAATCTACGAGCAGTACTTC.

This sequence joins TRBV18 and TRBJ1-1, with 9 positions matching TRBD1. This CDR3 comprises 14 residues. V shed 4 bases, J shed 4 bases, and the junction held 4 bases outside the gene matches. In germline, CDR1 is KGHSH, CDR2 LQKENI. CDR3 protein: CASSQQGASTEAFF. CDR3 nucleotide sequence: TGTGCCAGCTCACAACAGGGGGCGAGCACTGAAGCTTTCTTT.